These 19 T cell receptor beta chains came from one sample sequenced in a study of blood T cell repertoires in COVID-19 (dated by TCRdb to 2019 to 2021). The receptor library was made with the immunoSEQ multiplex PCR assay. Drawn from immuneACCESS, this table holds only the in-frame rearrangements with V and J called that TCRdb kept. Clones are partly lost; checked studies trace under half to an unresolved V gene and leave the rest unexplained. Recorded for this sample are around 150,000 clones; over 75% of them occurred a single time. The ten largest clones take up 6% of the sample. Sequencing was done on a sample of PBMCs or T cells enriched from blood (not recorded which). The receptors derive from a man aged 40-49 years who had recovered from COVID-19.

This clone appeared many times. The chain links TRBV7-8 to TRBJ2-7; 10 nucleotides line up with TRBD1. CDR1 SGHVS and CDR2 FQNEAQ come from the germline V gene. V was clipped by 0 bases and J by 2 bases; unmatched bases: 7. The CDR3 has 17 amino acids. In nucleotides, the CDR3 is TGTGCCAGCAGCTTAGCCCGACAGGGGGCGCGAACCTACGAGCAGTACTTC. Protein sequence: CASSLARQGARTYEQYF.

This chain uses TRBV5-1 with TRBJ1-4; D remains unclear. Trimming shortened V by 0 bases and J by 6 bases, and 12 bases separated the two germline ends. The CDR3 is made up of 15 amino acids. Germline V gives CDR1 SGHRS, CDR2 YFSETQ. The CDR3 spells CASSLGDPNYEKLFF. DNA of the CDR3: TGCGCCAGCAGCTTGGGAGATCCTAATTATGAAAAACTGTTTTTT.

This clone was detected once. This rearrangement joins TRBV5-1 to TRBJ2-3; the D gene is possibly TRBD1 (7 bases). This CDR3 is 15 amino acids long. Germline V lookup: CDR1 SGHRS, CDR2 YFSETQ. The V gene lost 1 base and the J gene lost 3 bases, with 12 bases spanning the gap. The CDR3 DNA reads as TGCGCCAGCAGCTTGTCAGGGGGGTTAACAGATACGCAGTATTTT. This gives the protein CASSLSGGLTDTQYF. Based on the CDR3 plus reference TRBV5-1 and TRBJ2-3, the full variable domain is KAGVTQTPRYLIKTRGQQVTLSCSPISGHRSVSWYQQTPGQGLQFLFEYFSETQRNKGNFPGRFSGRQFSNSRSEMNVSTLELGDSALYLCASSLSGGLTDTQYFGPGTRLTVL.

CDR3 DNA: TGTGCCAGCAGCGTAGGCGGGGGGCGACGGGCAGATACGCAGTATTTT. It codes for CASSVGGGRRADTQYF. V gene TRBV9 combines with J gene TRBJ2-3; TRBD2 matches at 8 bases. The CDR3 spans 16 residues. The ends lost 0 bases at V and 4 bases at J; junction bases unmatched: 7. Germline V lookup: CDR1 SGDLS, CDR2 YYNGEE.

This chain's CDR3 is CASSQDLNGGYETQYF. Written as DNA, the CDR3 is TGTGCCAGCAGCCAAGATCTAAACGGGGGGTATGAGACCCAGTACTTC. The J gene is TRBJ2-5, the V gene TRBV3-1 (or the pseudogene TRBV3-2), with 7 bases matching TRBD2. Per the germline V gene, CDR1 is LGHDT and CDR2 is YNNKEL (reference sequence). V lost 0 bases, J lost 5 bases, and 9 bases stayed unmatched. This CDR3 has 16 residues.

As to this clone: The junction departs from the called germline gene at one end, perhaps through a read error. For the CDR3, the DNA is TGTGCCAGCAGTGGTCTTTTACCGAAGGGGGTATTT. Amino acid sequence: CASSGLLPKGVF. J is TRBJ1-1 and V is TRBV2; the D gene is possibly TRBD1 (6 bases). The germline CDR1 and CDR2 sequences are SNHLY and FYNNEI. The CDR3 loop spans 12 amino acids.

This clone was observed a few times. The J gene is TRBJ1-2, the V gene TRBV11-3, with TRBD1 identical over 11 bases. CDR1 is SGHNT and CDR2 is YENEEA in the germline V gene. The CDR3 totals 14 residues. V lost 5 bases, J lost 6 bases, and 5 bases stayed unmatched. The CDR3 sequence: CASSTGQGAHGYTF. The CDR3 bases are TGTGCCAGCAGCACAGGACAGGGGGCGCATGGCTACACCTTC.

The chain is built from TRBV2 and TRBJ1-6, with 11 bases matching TRBD1. The V and J ends lost 6 bases and 5 bases, in that order; junction bases with no gene match: 9. The CDR3 loop spans 17 amino acids. CDR1 is SNHLY and CDR2 is FYNNEI in the germline V gene. This chain's CDR3 is CASRGQGARSDNSPLHF. The DNA for the CDR3 is TGTGCCAGCAGAGGACAGGGGGCACGTTCAGATAATTCACCCCTCCACTTT.

V usage is TRBV2 and J usage is TRBJ2-2; 12 bases line up with TRBD2. The CDR3 contains 16 residues. The germline V gene has CDR1 SNHLY and CDR2 FYNNEI. The V segment lost 4 bases and the J segment 3 bases; nucleotides outside the gene matches: 3. The CDR3 nucleotides are TGTGCCAGCAGTGGGCGACTAGCGGGGGACACCGGGGAGCTGTTTTTT. Protein: CASSGRLAGDTGELFF.

The CDR3 sequence: CATSDPTRDQETQYF. The DNA for the CDR3 is TGTGCCACCAGTGATCCGACTAGAGATCAGGAGACCCAGTACTTC. The rearrangement links TRBV24-1 to TRBJ2-5; TRBD2 is a possible D gene (6 bases). V lost 3 bases and J lost 5, with 15 bases in between. Germline lookup yields CDR1 KGHDR and CDR2 SFDVKD. The CDR3 consists of 15 residues.

V gene TRBV5-1 combines with J gene TRBJ1-3; D is ambiguous. Trimming left V 7 bases short and J 4 bases short, with 15 bases between. This CDR3 region has 14 residues. CDR1 is SGHRS and CDR2 is YFSETQ in the germline V gene. CDR3 DNA: TGCGCCAGCGCAGCACGGGAGCTGGGAAACACCATATATTTT. Amino acids: CASAARELGNTIYF.

At least ten counts were recorded for this clone. The chain combines TRBV14 with TRBJ1-4; possible D gene TRBD1, 5 bases. V gave up 0 bases and J gave up 10 bases, with 9 bases separating them. The V gene's germline CDR1 is SGHDN and CDR2 FVKESK. The CDR3 runs 13 residues. The CDR3 nucleotides read TGTGCCAGCAGCCAAGAAGTTAGGGGAAAACTGTTTTTT. This gives the protein CASSQEVRGKLFF.

The gene calls are TRBV3-1 (or the pseudogene TRBV3-2) and TRBJ2-2; perhaps TRBD1 as D (6 bases). V dropped 6 bases and J dropped 1 base, with 12 bases sitting between them. The CDR3 extends over 15 amino acids. Germline V gene lookup returns CDR1 LGHDT and CDR2 YNNKEL (reference sequence). The CDR3 region has the DNA TGTGCCAGCAGTCCCTGGACAGAGAACACCGGGGAGCTGTTTTTT. As protein: CASSPWTENTGELFF.

The chain couples TRBV11-2 to TRBJ2-5; TRBD2 aligns across 12 bases. Germline CDR1 and CDR2: SGHAT and FQNNGV. J gave up 5 bases and V 11 bases, and 12 bases lay outside the gene matches. This CDR3 comprises 15 residues. This chain's CDR3 is CASERTSGAGETQYF. As DNA, the CDR3 is TGTGCCTCCGAACGGACTAGCGGGGCGGGGGAGACCCAGTACTTC. Drawing the rest from reference TRBV11-2 and TRBJ2-5, the complete variable domain is EAGVAQSPRYKIIEKRQSVAFWCNPISGHATLYWYQQILGQGPKLLIQFQNNGVVDDSQLPKDRFSAERLKGVDSTLKIQPAKLEDSAVYLCASERTSGAGETQYFGPGTRLLVL.

The gene calls are TRBV7-9 and TRBJ2-6; D gene ambiguous. Germline loops: CDR1 SEHNR, CDR2 FQNEAQ (reference sequence). V was trimmed by 4 bases and J by 4 bases, leaving 11 bases between them. This CDR3 is 15 amino acids long. The chain's CDR3 is CASSSRSWGANVLTF. The CDR3, as DNA: TGTGCCAGCAGCTCCCGGTCGTGGGGGGCCAACGTCCTGACTTTC. Together with reference TRBV7-9 and TRBJ2-6, the CDR3 gives the full variable domain: DTGVSQNPRHKITKRGQNVTFRCDPISEHNRLYWYRQTLGQGPEFLTYFQNEAQLEKSRLLSDRFSAERPKGSFSTLEIQRTEQGDSAMYLCASSSRSWGANVLTFGAGSRLTVL.

Here the CDR3 DNA reads TGTGCCAGCAGCCGGGGGACTAGCGGGGGGCGAGAGACCCAGTACTTC. Translation: CASSRGTSGGRETQYF. This chain links TRBV13 with TRBJ2-5, with TRBD2 identical over 15 bases. V trimming: 5 bases; J trimming: 4 bases; junction bases outside the gene matches: 5. The CDR3 runs 16 residues. Germline loops: CDR1 PRHDT, CDR2 FYEKMQ (reference sequence). Full variable domain (rest looked up from reference TRBV13 and TRBJ2-5): AAGVIQSPRHLIKEKRETATLKCYPIPRHDTVYWYQQGPGQDPQFLISFYEKMQSDKGSIPDRFSAQQFSDYHSELNMSSLELGDSALYFCASSRGTSGGRETQYFGPGTRLLVL.

The chain recombines TRBV21-1 with TRBJ2-2; TRBD2, the table's D call, lacks a check against the DNA. TRBV21-1 is a documented pseudogene. The CDR3 covers 15 residues. CDR3 sequence: CASSPRRGNTGELFF. The DNA for the CDR3 is TGTGCCAGCAGCCCCAGGCGGGGGAACACCGGGGAGCTGTTTTTT.

This chain links TRBV5-1 with TRBJ1-5; no definite D call. CDR1 and CDR2 (germline): SGHRS, YFSETQ. This CDR3 contains 15 residues. V gave up 0 bases and J gave up 2 bases, with 9 bases separating them. The CDR3 sequence is CASSLGGSGNQPQHF. Here the CDR3 DNA reads TGCGCCAGCAGCTTGGGTGGGAGTGGCAATCAGCCCCAGCATTTT. Looking up the rest from reference TRBV5-1 and TRBJ1-5 gives the full variable domain: KAGVTQTPRYLIKTRGQQVTLSCSPISGHRSVSWYQQTPGQGLQFLFEYFSETQRNKGNFPGRFSGRQFSNSRSEMNVSTLELGDSALYLCASSLGGSGNQPQHFGDGTRLSIL.

The chain joins TRBV6-5 to TRBJ1-4, with a weak D call TRBD1 (5 bases). CDR1 and CDR2 (germline): MNHEY, SVGAGI. The CDR3 consists of 13 residues. V was clipped by 4 bases and J by 8 bases, with 11 bases between them. Written as DNA, the CDR3 is TGTGCCAGCAGTTGGGGGGGTGAAGAAAAACTGTTTTTT. Protein: CASSWGGEEKLFF.